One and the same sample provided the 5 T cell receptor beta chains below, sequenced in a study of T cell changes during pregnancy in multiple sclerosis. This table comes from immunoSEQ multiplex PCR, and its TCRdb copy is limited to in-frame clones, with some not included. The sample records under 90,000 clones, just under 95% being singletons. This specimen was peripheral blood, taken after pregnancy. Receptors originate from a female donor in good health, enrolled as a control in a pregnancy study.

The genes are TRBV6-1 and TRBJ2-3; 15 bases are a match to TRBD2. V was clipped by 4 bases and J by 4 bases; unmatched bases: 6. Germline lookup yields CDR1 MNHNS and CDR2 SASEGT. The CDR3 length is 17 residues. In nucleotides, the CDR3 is TGTGCCAGCAGTGTCGGACTAGCGGGAGGGACATCAGATACGCAGTATTTT. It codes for CASSVGLAGGTSDTQYF.

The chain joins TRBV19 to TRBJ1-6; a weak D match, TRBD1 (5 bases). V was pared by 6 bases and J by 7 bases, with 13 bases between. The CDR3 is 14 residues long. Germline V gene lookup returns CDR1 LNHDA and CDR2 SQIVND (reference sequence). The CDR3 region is CASRAGQSNSPLHF. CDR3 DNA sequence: TGTGCCAGTAGGGCGGGGCAGTCAAATTCACCCCTCCACTTT.

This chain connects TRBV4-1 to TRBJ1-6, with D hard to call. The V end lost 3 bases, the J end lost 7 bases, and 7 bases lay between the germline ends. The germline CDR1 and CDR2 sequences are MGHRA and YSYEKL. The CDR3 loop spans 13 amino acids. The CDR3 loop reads CASSQPGNSPLHF. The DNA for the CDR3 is TGCGCCAGCAGCCAGCCGGGGAATTCACCCCTCCACTTT.

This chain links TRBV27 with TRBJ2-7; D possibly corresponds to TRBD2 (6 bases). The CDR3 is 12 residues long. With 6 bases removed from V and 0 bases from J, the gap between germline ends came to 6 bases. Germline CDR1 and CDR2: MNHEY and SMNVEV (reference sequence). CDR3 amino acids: CASSGSSYEQYF. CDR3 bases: TGTGCCAGCAGCGGGAGCTCCTACGAGCAGTACTTC.

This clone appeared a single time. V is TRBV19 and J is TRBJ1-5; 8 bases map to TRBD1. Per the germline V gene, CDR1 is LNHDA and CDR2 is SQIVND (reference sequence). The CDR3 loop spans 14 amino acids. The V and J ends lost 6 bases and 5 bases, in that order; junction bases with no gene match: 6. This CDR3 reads CASSNGQGYQPQHF. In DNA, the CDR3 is TGTGCCAGTAGCAACGGACAGGGTTATCAGCCCCAGCATTTT.